These 2 T cell receptor beta chains originate from one sample sequenced in a study of tumor-infiltrating lymphocytes in primary liver carcinoma. Germline DNA was also extracted, and blood RNA derived from unsorted whole blood. The input was about 490 ng total RNA; TCR beta cDNA was made from it with a constant-region primer. Slightly modified ARM-PCR served as the procedure for the TCR beta libraries. These libraries came from three rounds of nested multiplex PCR. Amplification in the first two PCR rounds was performed using TRBV1-TRBV30 forward primers and a C-beta reverse primer for approximately 10 cycles each. Via MiXCR, TCRdb re-called the multiplex PCR reads, giving one row per CDR3 protein. Here the sample spans 310,000 or so distinct CDR3 sequences, 50% to 60% being singletons. The sequencing input was peripheral blood. The source of these receptors is a woman aged 30 to 39 with primary liver carcinoma and hepatitis B virus infection.

The sample holds many counts of this clonotype. The genes are TRBV11-2 and TRBJ1-5; D ambiguous. CDR3 length: 14 amino acids. The germline gives CDR1 SGHAT, CDR2 FQNNGV. Trimming cost V 2 bases and J 5 bases, with 10 bases left between them. CDR3 in amino acids: CASSLLGVDQPQHF. The CDR3 DNA sequence: TGTGCCAGCAGCTTACTGGGTGTTGATCAGCCCCAGCATTTT. The complete variable domain, with remaining parts taken from reference TRBV11-2 and TRBJ1-5, reads EAGVAQSPRYKIIEKRQSVAFWCNPISGHATLYWYQQILGQGPKLLIQFQNNGVVDDSQLPKDRFSAERLKGVDSTLKIQPAKLEDSAVYLCASSLLGVDQPQHFGDGTRLSIL.

Regarding this clonotype: As the CDR3 is not closed by the conserved phenylalanine or tryptophan, this likely results from a read error. The genes are TRBV4-2 and TRBJ2-1; no clear D. The V gene lost 0 bases and the J gene lost 8 bases, with 11 bases spanning the gap. Germline CDR1 reads LGHNA; CDR2 reads YNFKEQ. CDR3 length equals 14 residues. In nucleotides, the CDR3 is TGTGCCAGCAGCCAAGATTTAGTAGGGTATGAGCAGTTCTCC. Its translation is CASSQDLVGYEQFS.